This T cell receptor beta chain was documented in a study of a mutant IDH1 vaccine in newly diagnosed glioma. Study as a whole: Scheduled for weeks 1, 3, 5, 7, 11, 15, 19 and 23, eight vaccinations were given to patients. Most patients had received both radiotherapy and temozolomide, the prior options being radiotherapy, temozolomide, or both.

The method was immunoSEQ multiplex PCR; TCRdb's version includes in-frame clones alone and lacks a portion of them. The table has some 60,000 clones, 85% to 90% seen once; the top ten hold around 4.4%. Germline CDR1 GTSNPN, CDR2 SVGIG (reference sequence). This CDR3 has 13 residues. Between the trimmed V and J ends, which lost 2 bases and 7 bases, there was a span of 14 bases. Time point described: week 5, during vaccination. All doses held 300 ug of mutant IDH1 20-mer peptide, with topical imiquimod. This clone came up once. Antigen unknown. The chain uses TRBV30 and TRBJ1-2, with D perhaps TRBD1 (5 bases). Specimen: PBMCs, collected from a glioma patient whose treatment included an IDH1 peptide vaccine. The clonotype was recovered from a woman aged 40 to 50 with glioma. CDR3 sequence reads: CAWSPGPGGGYTF. In DNA, the CDR3 is TGTGCCTGGAGTCCCGGGCCGGGGGGTGGCTACACCTTC.